The source of this T cell receptor (beta chain) is a study of shared clonotypes between healthy human individuals. Naive CD8 populations comprised CD45RO-negative cells positively selected for CCR7, excluding terminally differentiated effector memory CD45RA+ cells. The assay used deep level. Assay: immunoSEQ multiplex PCR; the TCRdb copy retains only in-frame clones and omits some. The top ten clones hold 0.2% to 0.25% of a sample with fewer than 1 million clones, approximately 97% of them seen once. Specimen: naive CD8+ T cells sorted from blood. The receptor comes from a man aged 25 to 40 in good health.

The CDR3 DNA follows: TGCAGCCTCAAACGGGATACTGGCTACACCTTC. Protein: CSLKRDTGYTF. This chain joins TRBV20-1 and TRBJ1-2; D not certain. Germline V gene data show CDR1 as DFQATT and CDR2 as SNEGSKA (reference sequence). The length of the CDR3 is 11 residues.